This T cell receptor beta chain is drawn from a study of T cells after yellow fever vaccination (dated by TCRdb to about 2019). About the full investigation: The SMART-Seq v4 Ultra Low Input RNA kit was used to prepare libraries from fractions with low cell numbers. To follow T-cell clones before and after primary and booster YFV17D yellow fever vaccination, bulk TCR alpha and beta repertoires were sequenced over time. Blood was collected at multiple timepoints before and after primary and secondary immunization, and bulk PBMC replicates and cell subsets were isolated. The cohort comprised two healthy male donors, one aged 18 to 30 and one aged 30 to 39 years.

The treatment or condition tag for this specimen amounts to: live attenuated yellow fever vaccine strain. PBMCs were isolated from peripheral blood using a standard Ficoll-Paque protocol. Dynabeads CD4 and CD8 positive selection kits were used to isolate the CD4 and CD8 T-cell fractions. RNA was extracted with TriZol from bulk PBMCs, CD4 and CD8 fractions, and dextramer-positive and dextramer-negative fractions. The germline V gene encodes CDR1 SGHVS and CDR2 FNYEAQ. Trimmed from V: 1 base; trimmed from J: 4 bases; junction bases lacking a gene match: 3. The CDR3 covers 16 residues, taking in both the cysteine and the phenylalanine. The retained sequence is limited to the CDR3, 48 bases, with the frame set at the first base. TCR cDNA was synthesized by 5'RACE template switching, through which a universal primer site and unique molecular identifiers were introduced. Priming for cDNA synthesis came from both the TCR alpha and TCR beta constant segments. Two PCR steps were used to amplify libraries, with sample barcodes and sequencing adapters being added in the second step. Sequencing of the libraries was done on either Illumina HiSeq 2500 (2x100 bp) or NovaSeq (2x150 bp). Per the original workflow: MIGEC handled demultiplexing of reads and collapsing into UMI consensus sequences, while MiXCR performed V(D)J alignment. Clonotypes responding to the vaccine were identified with edgeR on replicate PBMC samples, with the criteria of FDR below 0.01 and a log2 fold change above 5 up to day 15. CD4 or CD8 identity was assigned to each bulk clonotype according to whether the clonotype was present at higher abundance in the sequenced CD4 repertoire or the sequenced CD8 repertoire. TCRdb reworked the public reads: Q25 trimming with fastp, MiXCR clone assembly, productive beta chains retained. When rows share a CDR3 protein, they turn into one entry using the most common DNA and genes. The V and J calls reflect TCRdb's pipeline rather than the authors' work. This sample has 200,000 to 300,000 distinct CDR3 sequences in its table, and 6.5% to 8.5% of those were observed once. The leading ten clones occupy about 0.9% of the sample.

Comment on this clonotype: Its target antigen remains unknown. Base qualities were left out, and no much larger clone turns up one base away.

General conclusions and limits of the study: A small fraction of clonotypes appeared in both the CD4 and CD8 compartments, likely as a result of convergent recombination. After the booster, most of the clones that had expanded following primary vaccination were detected again (roughly 96% of CD4 and around 88% of CD8), which suggests that memory was broadly maintained. Computational filtering was needed because FACS-sorted repertoires could contain abundant contaminating clonotypes from the bulk population. Because only two donors were included in the study, the extent to which the findings can be generalized is limited. The secondary T-cell response was found to be weaker but faster than the primary response, with a peak reached on day 5 rather than on day 15.

The sequence derives from a man in his thirties or forties who received the YFV17D yellow fever vaccine. Sequenced material: CD4+ T cells sorted from PBMCs, taken 15 days after the yellow fever booster vaccination. In this chain, TRBV7-6 is recombined with TRBJ2-3; 12 of the junction bases match TRBD2. The bases are TGTGCCAGCAGCTTAGGGAGACTAGCGGGAGCAGATACGCAGTATTTT. Its amino acids are CASSLGRLAGADTQYF.